This TCR beta chain was identified during a study of T cell responses to AZD1222 COVID-19 vaccine. Per the germline V gene, CDR1 is LGHDT and CDR2 is YNNKEL (reference sequence). This CDR3 has 15 amino acids. Trimming took 4 bases from V and 4 from J, leaving 17 bases between them. This table comes from immunoSEQ multiplex PCR, and its TCRdb copy is limited to in-frame clones, with some not included. The table lists roughly 80,000 clones, roughly 90% of them singletons. The gene calls are TRBV3-1 (or the pseudogene TRBV3-2) and TRBJ2-7, with D perhaps matching TRBD1 (9 bases). The sequencing used peripheral blood, collected on day 0 of MenACWY control vaccination. The sequence was obtained from an adult in good health. CDR3 in amino acids: CASSLLAGQGYEQYF. In DNA form, the CDR3 reads TGTGCCAGCAGCCTATTAGCGGGACAGGGTTACGAGCAGTACTTC.